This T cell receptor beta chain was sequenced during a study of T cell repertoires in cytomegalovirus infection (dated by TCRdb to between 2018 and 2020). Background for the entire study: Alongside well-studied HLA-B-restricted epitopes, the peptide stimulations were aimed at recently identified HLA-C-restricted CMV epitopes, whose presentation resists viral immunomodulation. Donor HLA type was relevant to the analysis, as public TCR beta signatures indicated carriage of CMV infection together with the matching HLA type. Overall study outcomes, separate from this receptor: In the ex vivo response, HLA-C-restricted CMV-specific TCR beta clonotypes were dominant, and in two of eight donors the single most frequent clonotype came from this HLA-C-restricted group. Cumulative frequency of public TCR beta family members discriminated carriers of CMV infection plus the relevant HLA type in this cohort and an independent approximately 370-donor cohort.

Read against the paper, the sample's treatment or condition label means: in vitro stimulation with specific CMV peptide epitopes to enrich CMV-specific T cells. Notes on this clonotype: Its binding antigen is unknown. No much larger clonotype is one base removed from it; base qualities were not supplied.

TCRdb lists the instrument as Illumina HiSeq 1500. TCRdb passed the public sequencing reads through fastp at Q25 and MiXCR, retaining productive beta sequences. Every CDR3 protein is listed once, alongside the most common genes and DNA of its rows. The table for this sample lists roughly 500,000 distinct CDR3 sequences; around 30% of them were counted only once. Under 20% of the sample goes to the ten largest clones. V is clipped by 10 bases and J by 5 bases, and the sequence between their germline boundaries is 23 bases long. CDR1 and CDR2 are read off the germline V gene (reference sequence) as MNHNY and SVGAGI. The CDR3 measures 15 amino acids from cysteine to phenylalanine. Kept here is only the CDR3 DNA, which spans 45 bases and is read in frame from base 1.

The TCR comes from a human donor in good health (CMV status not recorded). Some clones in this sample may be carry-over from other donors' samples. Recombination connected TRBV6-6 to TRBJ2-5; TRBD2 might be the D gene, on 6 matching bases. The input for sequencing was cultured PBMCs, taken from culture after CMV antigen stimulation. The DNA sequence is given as TGTGCCACCAAAGCGGGCACTGATGAGTGGGAGACCCAGTACTTC. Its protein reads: CATKAGTDEWETQYF.